The 9 T cell receptor beta chains presented below share a single source sample, sequenced in a study of blood T cell repertoires in COVID-19. TCRdb's table, derived via immunoSEQ multiplex PCR, lists solely in-frame clones and lacks some. Among a few hundred thousand clones listed, 85% were seen once. The sequenced material came from PBMCs or T cells enriched from blood (not recorded which). Source of these receptors: a woman in her forties or fifties who had recovered from COVID-19.

J is TRBJ2-1 and V is TRBV7-7; tentative D call: TRBD2 (6 bases). Trimming took 3 bases from V and 3 from J, leaving 9 bases between them. There are 14 residues in the CDR3. The germline CDR1 and CDR2 sequences are SSHAT and FNYEAQ (reference sequence). The DNA for the CDR3 is TGTGCCAGCAGCTTGGGGGGAAACTACAATGAGCAGTTCTTC. Protein sequence: CASSLGGNYNEQFF.

The chain has TRBV30 and TRBJ1-5; possible D gene TRBD1, 6 bases. Germline-derived CDR1 and CDR2 are GTSNPN and SVGIG (reference sequence). CDR3 length equals 13 residues. V was trimmed by 4 bases and J by 7 bases, leaving 14 bases between them. The CDR3 region is CAWTKQGNQPQHF. The CDR3 DNA is TGTGCCTGGACTAAACAGGGTAACCAGCCCCAGCATTTT.

This rearrangement joins TRBV10-1 to TRBJ1-5, with D possibly matching TRBD1 (5 bases). V lost 8 bases and J lost 8, with 10 bases in between. Looked up from germline, CDR1 is WNHNN and CDR2 is SYGVQD (reference sequence). CDR3 length: 11 residues. The CDR3 DNA follows: TGCGCCAGCCTCGGGGGTGAGCCCCAGCATTTT. Translating it yields CASLGGEPQHF.

This clone occurred a few times. CDR3 DNA: TGCGCCAGCAGCTTGGCCGGTATGGGGGCGGCTGGCTACACCTTC. This sequence encodes CASSLAGMGAAGYTF. This chain connects TRBV5-1 to TRBJ1-2, with D possibly TRBD1 on 6 matching bases. Between the trimmed V and J ends, which lost 0 bases and 7 bases, there was a span of 16 bases. The germline V gene encodes CDR1 SGHRS and CDR2 YFSETQ. This CDR3 is built from 15 residues.

The chain has TRBV28 and TRBJ1-2; TRBD1 agrees at 7 bases. The V gene end was trimmed by 2 bases and the J gene end by 3 bases; junction bases not matched to a gene: 0. The V gene's germline CDR1 is MDHEN and CDR2 SYDVKM. CDR3 length: 13 amino acids. The CDR3 loop is CASSLDRDYGYTF. The CDR3 DNA reads as TGTGCCAGCAGTTTAGACAGGGACTATGGCTACACCTTC.

The CDR3 sequence is CASSQGRTGNQPQHF. DNA for the CDR3: TGCGCCAGCAGCCAAGGGAGGACAGGGAATCAGCCCCAGCATTTT. The rearrangement links TRBV4-1 to TRBJ1-5, with 8 bases identical to TRBD1. Germline V lookup: CDR1 MGHRA, CDR2 YSYEKL. This CDR3 is built from 15 residues. The junction had 3 bases not matched to a gene; V was cut back by 1 base and J by 4 bases.

This sequence joins TRBV2 and TRBJ1-5; 12 bases line up with TRBD1. Losses at the gene ends were 2 bases for V and 7 bases for J; bases not matched to a gene: 3. Germline assignment: CDR1 SNHLY and CDR2 FYNNEI. The CDR3 spans 15 residues. DNA for the CDR3: TGTGCCAGCAGTGAAATGGGACAGGGGGCCCAGCCCCAGCATTTT. Translated: CASSEMGQGAQPQHF.

The V call is TRBV7-9, the J call TRBJ2-7; D uncertain. V was clipped by 2 bases and J by 1 base, with 9 bases between them. Germline values: CDR1 SEHNR, CDR2 FQNEAQ (reference sequence). The CDR3 is 14 residues long. The CDR3 DNA sequence: TGTGCCAGCAGCTTACAAACTACTTCCTACGAGCAGTACTTC. This sequence encodes CASSLQTTSYEQYF.

The rearrangement joins TRBV18 to TRBJ2-5; D possibly corresponds to TRBD1 (5 bases). The CDR3 is made up of 13 amino acids. The germline CDR1 and CDR2 sequences are KGHSH and LQKENI. Trimming left V 4 bases short and J 2 bases short, with 8 bases between. This CDR3 reads CASSLRQQETQYF. The CDR3 coding sequence is TGTGCCAGCTCACTGCGACAGCAAGAGACCCAGTACTTC.